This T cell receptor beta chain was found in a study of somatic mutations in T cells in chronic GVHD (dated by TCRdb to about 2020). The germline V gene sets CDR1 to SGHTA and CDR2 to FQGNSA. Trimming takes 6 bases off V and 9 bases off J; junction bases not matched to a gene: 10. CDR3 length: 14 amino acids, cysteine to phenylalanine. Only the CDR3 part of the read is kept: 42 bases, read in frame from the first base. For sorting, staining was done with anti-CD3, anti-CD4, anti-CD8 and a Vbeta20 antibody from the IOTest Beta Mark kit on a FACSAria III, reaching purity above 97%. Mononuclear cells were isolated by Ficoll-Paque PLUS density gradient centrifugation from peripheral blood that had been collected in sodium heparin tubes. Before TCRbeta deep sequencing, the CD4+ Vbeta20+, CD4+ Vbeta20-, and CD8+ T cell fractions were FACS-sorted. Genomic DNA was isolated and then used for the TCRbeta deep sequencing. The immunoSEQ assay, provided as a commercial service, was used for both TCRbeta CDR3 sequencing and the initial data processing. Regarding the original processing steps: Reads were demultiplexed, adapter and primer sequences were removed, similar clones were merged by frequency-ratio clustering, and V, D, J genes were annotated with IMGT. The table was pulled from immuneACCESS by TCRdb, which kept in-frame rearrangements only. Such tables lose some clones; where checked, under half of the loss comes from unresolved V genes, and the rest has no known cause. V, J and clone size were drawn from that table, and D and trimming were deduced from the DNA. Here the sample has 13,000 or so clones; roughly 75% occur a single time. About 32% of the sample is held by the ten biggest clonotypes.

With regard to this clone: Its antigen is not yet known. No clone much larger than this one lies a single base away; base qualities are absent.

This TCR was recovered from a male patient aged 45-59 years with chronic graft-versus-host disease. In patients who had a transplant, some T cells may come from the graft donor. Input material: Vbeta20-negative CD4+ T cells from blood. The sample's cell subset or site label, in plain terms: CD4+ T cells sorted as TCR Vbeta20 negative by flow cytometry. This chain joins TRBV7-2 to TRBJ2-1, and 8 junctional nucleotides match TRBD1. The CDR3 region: CASRLGQALPEQFF. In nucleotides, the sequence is TGTGCCAGCAGACTGGGACAGGCCCTCCCTGAGCAGTTCTTC.